This T cell receptor beta chain derives from a study of response to subunit inactivated influenza vaccine. TCRdb reprocessed the RT-PCR reads with MiXCR, giving one entry per CDR3 protein. The table lists 650,000 or so distinct CDR3 sequences, approximately 15% of them singletons. This CDR3 is built from 16 residues. The germline V gene has CDR1 SGHRS and CDR2 YFSETQ. The V gene lost 0 bases and the J gene lost 5 bases, with 18 bases spanning the gap. This clonotype was recorded a few times. The chain employs TRBV5-1 and TRBJ2-7; a weak D match, TRBD1 (5 bases). The clonotype originates from a man in his fifties or sixties who received an inactivated influenza vaccine. Sequences were derived from PBMCs from blood, sampled 14 days before vaccination. The CDR3 is CASSLGWQGEPNEQYF. CDR3 DNA: TGCGCCAGCAGCTTGGGGTGGCAGGGCGAACCTAACGAGCAGTACTTC.